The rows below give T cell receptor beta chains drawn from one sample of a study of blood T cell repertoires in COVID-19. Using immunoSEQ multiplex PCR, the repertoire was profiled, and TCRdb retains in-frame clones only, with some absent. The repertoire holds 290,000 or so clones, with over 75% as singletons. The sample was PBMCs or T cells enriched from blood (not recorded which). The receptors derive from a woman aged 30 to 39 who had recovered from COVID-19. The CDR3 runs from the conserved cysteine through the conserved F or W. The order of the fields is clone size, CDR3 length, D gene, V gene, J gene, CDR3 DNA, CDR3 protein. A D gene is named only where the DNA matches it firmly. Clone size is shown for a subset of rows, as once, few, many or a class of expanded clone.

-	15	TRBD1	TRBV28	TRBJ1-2	TGTGCCAGCAGTTTGGGGCAGGGGGCTGCCTATGGCTACACCTTC	CASSLGQGAAYGYTF
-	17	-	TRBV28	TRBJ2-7	TGTGCCAGCAGTTCACCACCTGGGCAGGGGTTTTTCTACGAGCAGTACTTC	CASSSPPGQGFFYEQYF
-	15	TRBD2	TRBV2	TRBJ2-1	TGTGCCACCTCTGGGGGGACTAGCATCTACAATGAGCAGTTCTTC	CATSGGTSIYNEQFF
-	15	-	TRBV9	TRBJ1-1	TGTGCCAGCAGCATAGCTACCGGAGGGGCAGGGAAAGCTTTCTTT	CASSIATGGAGKAFF
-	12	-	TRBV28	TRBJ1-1	TGTGCCAGCAGTTTGAGGGACACTGAAGCTTTCTTT	CASSLRDTEAFF
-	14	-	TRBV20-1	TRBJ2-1	TGCAGTGCTAGTCTGGGGAGCTCCTACAATGAGCAGTTCTTC	CSASLGSSYNEQFF
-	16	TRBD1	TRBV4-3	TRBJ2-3	TGCGCCAGCAGCCAAGTGAAGGGGGCCCTCACAGATACGCAGTATTTT	CASSQVKGALTDTQYF
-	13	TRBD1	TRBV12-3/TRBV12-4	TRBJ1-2	TGTGCCAGCAGTGGGGACAGAGGCTATGGCTACACCTTC	CASSGDRGYGYTF
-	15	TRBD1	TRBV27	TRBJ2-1	TGTGCCGCAGGGGGACAGCTAAGCTCCTACAATGAGCAGTTCTTC	CAAGGQLSSYNEQFF
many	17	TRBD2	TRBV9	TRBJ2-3	TGTGCCAGCAGCGGGGGGCTAGCGGGAGGGCCCGCAGATACGCAGTATTTT	CASSGGLAGGPADTQYF
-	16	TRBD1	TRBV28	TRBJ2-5	TGTGCCAGCAGATCGAGGGACAGGGGGTTTGGAGAGACCCAGTACTTC	CASRSRDRGFGETQYF
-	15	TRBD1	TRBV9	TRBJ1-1	TGTGCCAGCAGCCCCCGGGACAGGAGAGGGACTGAAGCTTTCTTT	CASSPRDRRGTEAFF
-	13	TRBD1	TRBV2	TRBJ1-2	TGTGCCAGCAGTGGACAGGGGACTATCGGCTACACCTTC	CASSGQGTIGYTF
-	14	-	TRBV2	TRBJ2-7	TGTGCCAGCAGTGAGGTGGCGGAGTCCTACGAGCAGTACTTC	CASSEVAESYEQYF
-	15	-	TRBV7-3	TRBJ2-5	TGTGCCAGCAGCTTTGGCCTAGCGAGGGGAGAGACCCAGTACTTC	CASSFGLARGETQYF
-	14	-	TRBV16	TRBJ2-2	TGTGCCAGCAGCCAAACTCAGAACACCGGGGAGCTGTTTTTT	CASSQTQNTGELFF
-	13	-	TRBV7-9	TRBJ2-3	TGTGCCAGCAACGGACAAGGGGTGGATACGCAGTATTTT	CASNGQGVDTQYF
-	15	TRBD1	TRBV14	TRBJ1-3	TGTGCCAGCAGCCTGGGACAGGTCTCTGGAAACACCATATATTTT	CASSLGQVSGNTIYF
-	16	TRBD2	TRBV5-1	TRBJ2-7	TGCGCCAGCAGCCAGACTAGCGGGAGAGCGATCTACGAGCAGTACTTC	CASSQTSGRAIYEQYF
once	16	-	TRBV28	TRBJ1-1	TGTGCCAGCAGTTTGTTGGGAGGTGGGACTCTCAGGGAAGCTTTCTTT	CASSLLGGGTLREAFF
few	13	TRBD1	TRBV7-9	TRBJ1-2	TGTGCCAGCAGCCCACAGGGGAGCTCTGGCTACACCTTC	CASSPQGSSGYTF
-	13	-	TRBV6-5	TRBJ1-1	TGTGCCAGCAGCGTACAGGGGAACACTGAAGCTTTCTTT	CASSVQGNTEAFF
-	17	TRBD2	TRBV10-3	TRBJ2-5	TGTGCCATCAGGGCAGGACTAGCCGAAGCGGGACAAGAGACCCAGTACTTC	CAIRAGLAEAGQETQYF
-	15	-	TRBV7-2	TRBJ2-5	TGTGCCAGCAGCTTATTGTCTAGCCTTGAAGAGACCCAGTACTTC	CASSLLSSLEETQYF
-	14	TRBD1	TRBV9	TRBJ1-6	TGTGCCAGCAGCGTAGACAGGGGAGCATCACCCCTCCACTTT	CASSVDRGASPLHF
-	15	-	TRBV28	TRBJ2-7	TGTGCCAGCAGTTTTCGCGGCGTTGGCCTTTTCGAGCAGTACTTC	CASSFRGVGLFEQYF
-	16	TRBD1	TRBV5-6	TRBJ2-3	TGTGCCAGCACCACGGTTGGGGGACAGTTCACAGATACGCAGTATTTT	CASTTVGGQFTDTQYF
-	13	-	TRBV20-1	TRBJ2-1	TGCAGTGCTAGTATACTGGTGGACAATGAGCAGTTCTTC	CSASILVDNEQFF